This T cell receptor beta chain was captured in a study of T-cell memory formation after mild COVID-19. The V gene's germline CDR1 is SNHLY and CDR2 FYNNEI. The V end lost 7 bases, the J end lost 8 bases, and 23 bases lay between the germline ends. This CDR3 is 15 amino acids long. Using its own MiXCR run on the 5' RACE reads, TCRdb lists one record per CDR3 protein. The sample lists about 400,000 distinct CDR3 sequences, around a quarter occurring once. The rearrangement uses TRBV2 and TRBJ1-2; D remains unclear. The sequencing sample was made of PBMCs or a T cell subset sorted from them (not recorded which). This TCR was sampled from an adult woman who had mild COVID-19 (a few samples of this study predate the infection). Cell type and time point are not known. This chain's CDR3 is CASIGDVAAKSGYTF. The CDR3 region has the DNA TGTGCCAGCATCGGGGATGTGGCGGCAAAATCGGGCTACACCTTC.